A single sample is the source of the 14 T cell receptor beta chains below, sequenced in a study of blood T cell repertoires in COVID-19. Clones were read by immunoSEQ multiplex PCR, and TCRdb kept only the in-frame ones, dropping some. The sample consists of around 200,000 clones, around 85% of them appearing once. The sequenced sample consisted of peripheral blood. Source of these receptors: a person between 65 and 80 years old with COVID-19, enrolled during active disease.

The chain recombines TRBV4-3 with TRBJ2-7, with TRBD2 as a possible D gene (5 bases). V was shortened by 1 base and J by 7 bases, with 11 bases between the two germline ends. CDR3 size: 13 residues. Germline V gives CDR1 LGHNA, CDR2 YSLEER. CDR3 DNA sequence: TGCGCCAGCAGCCAAGGTCGGGGTTTAGAGCAGTACTTC. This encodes CASSQGRGLEQYF.

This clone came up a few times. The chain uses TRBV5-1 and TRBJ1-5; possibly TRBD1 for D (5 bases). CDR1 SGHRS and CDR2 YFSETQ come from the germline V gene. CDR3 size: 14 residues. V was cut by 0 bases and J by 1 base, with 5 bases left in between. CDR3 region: CASSLEGSNQPQHF. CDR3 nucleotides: TGCGCCAGCAGCTTGGAGGGGAGCAATCAGCCCCAGCATTTT.

DNA for the CDR3: TGTGCCAGCAGTTCCAGGGACATCTCTGGAAACACCATATATTTT. It is translated as CASSSRDISGNTIYF. This chain joins TRBV7-9 and TRBJ1-3; the D gene is possibly TRBD1 (6 bases). In germline, CDR1 is SEHNR, CDR2 FQNEAQ (reference sequence). Trimming stripped 6 bases from V and 0 bases from J, with 12 bases between. The CDR3 loop spans 15 amino acids.

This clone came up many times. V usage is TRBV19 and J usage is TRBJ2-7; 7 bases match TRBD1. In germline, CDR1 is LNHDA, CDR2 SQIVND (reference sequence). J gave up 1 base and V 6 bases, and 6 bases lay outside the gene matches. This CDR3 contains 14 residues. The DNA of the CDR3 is TGTGCCAGTAGCAGGACAGGTATTTCCTACGAGCAGTACTTC. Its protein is CASSRTGISYEQYF.

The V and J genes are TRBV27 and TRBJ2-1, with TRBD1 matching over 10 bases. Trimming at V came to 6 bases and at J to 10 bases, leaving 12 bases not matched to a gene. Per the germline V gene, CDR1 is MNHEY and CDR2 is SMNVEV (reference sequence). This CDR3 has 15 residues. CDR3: CASRAGTGDLGEQFF. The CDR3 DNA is TGTGCCAGCAGGGCCGGGACAGGGGATTTGGGGGAGCAGTTCTTC.

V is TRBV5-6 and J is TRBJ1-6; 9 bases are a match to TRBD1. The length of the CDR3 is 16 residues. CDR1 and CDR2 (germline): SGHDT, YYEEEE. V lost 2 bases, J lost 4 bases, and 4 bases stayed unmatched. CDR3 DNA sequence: TGTGCCAGCAGCTTCGGGACAGGGAGTTATAATTCACCCCTCCACTTT. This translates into CASSFGTGSYNSPLHF.

The CDR3 DNA follows: TGTGCCAGCAGCTTAGGCAGGAACACTGAAGCTTTCTTT. This codes for CASSLGRNTEAFF. This chain uses TRBV7-6 with TRBJ1-1; D not certain. The CDR3 is 13 amino acids. V lost 1 base, J lost 1 base, and 4 bases lay in between. Germline values: CDR1 SGHVS, CDR2 FNYEAQ.

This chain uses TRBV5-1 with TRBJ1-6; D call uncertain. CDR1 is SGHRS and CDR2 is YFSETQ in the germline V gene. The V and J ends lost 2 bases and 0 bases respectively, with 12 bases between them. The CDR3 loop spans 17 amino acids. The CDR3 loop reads CASSLDTRSSYNSPLHF. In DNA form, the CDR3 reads TGCGCCAGCAGCTTAGACACTAGGAGCTCCTATAATTCACCCCTCCACTTT.

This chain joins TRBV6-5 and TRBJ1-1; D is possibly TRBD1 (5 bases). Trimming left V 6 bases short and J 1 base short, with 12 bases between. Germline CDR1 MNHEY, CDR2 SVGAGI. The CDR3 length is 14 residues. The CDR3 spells CASRQGRENTEAFF. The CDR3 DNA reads TGTGCCAGCAGGCAGGGTAGGGAGAACACTGAAGCTTTCTTT.

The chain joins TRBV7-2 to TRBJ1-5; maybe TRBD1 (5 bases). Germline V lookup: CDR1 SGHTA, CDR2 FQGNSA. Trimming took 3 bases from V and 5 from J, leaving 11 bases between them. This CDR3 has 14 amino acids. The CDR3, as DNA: TGTGCCAGCAGCTTTTCAGGGAACCATCAGCCCCAGCATTTT. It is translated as CASSFSGNHQPQHF. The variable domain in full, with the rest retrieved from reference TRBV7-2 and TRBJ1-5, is GAGVSQSPSNKVTEKGKDVELRCDPISGHTALYWYRQSLGQGLEFLIYFQGNSAPDKSGLPSDRFSAERTGGSVSTLTIQRTQQEDSAVYLCASSFSGNHQPQHFGDGTRLSIL.

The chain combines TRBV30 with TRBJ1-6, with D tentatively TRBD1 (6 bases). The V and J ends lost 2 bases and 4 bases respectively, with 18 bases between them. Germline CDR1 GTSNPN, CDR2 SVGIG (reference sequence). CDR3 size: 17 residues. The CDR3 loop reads CAWSPWELRGYNSPLHF. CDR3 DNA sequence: TGTGCCTGGAGTCCATGGGAACTCAGGGGTTATAATTCACCCCTCCACTTT.

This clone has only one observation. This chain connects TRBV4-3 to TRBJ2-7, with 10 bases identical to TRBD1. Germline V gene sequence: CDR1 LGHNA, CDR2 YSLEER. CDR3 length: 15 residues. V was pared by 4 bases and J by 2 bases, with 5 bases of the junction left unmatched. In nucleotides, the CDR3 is TGCGCCAGCAGCCTTAGGACAGGGGGGGCCTACGAGCAGTACTTC. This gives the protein CASSLRTGGAYEQYF.

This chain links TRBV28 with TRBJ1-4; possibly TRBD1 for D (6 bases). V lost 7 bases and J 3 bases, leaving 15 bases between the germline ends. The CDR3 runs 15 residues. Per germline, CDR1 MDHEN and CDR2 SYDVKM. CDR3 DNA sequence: TGTGCCAGCAAGGGGGGGGAAAGGGCTAATGAAAAACTGTTTTTT. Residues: CASKGGERANEKLFF.

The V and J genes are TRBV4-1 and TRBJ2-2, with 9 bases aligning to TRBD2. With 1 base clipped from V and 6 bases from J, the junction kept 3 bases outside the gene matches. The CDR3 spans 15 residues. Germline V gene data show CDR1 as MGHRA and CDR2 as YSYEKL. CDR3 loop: CASSQVGLASGELFF. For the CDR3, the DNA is TGCGCCAGCAGCCAAGTGGGACTAGCTTCCGGGGAGCTGTTTTTT.